Here is one T cell receptor beta chain with its context. These data come from a study of blood T cell repertoires in COVID-19. Study-level background: Nucleic acid was either cDNA or gDNA, and it came from T cells, B-cell-depleted T cells, or PBMCs.

The CDR3 spans 15 residues. The V gene end was trimmed by 3 bases and the J gene end by 3 bases; junction bases not matched to a gene: 4. CDR1 is SGHTA and CDR2 is FQGTGA in the germline V gene. Clones were sequenced by immunoSEQ multiplex PCR, and TCRdb holds only the in-frame ones, with some missing. The data show about 87,000 clones, with about 92% seen just once and over 5.5% held by the top ten. The sample consisted of peripheral blood. This sequence originates from a man in his late teens or twenties with COVID-19, enrolled during active disease. This chain uses TRBV7-3 with TRBJ2-2, with 7 bases that match TRBD2. The CDR3 region has the DNA TGTGCCAGCAGCTTTAGCGGGTTGGACACCGGGGAGCTGTTTTTT. This codes for CASSFSGLDTGELFF. Drawing the rest from reference TRBV7-3 and TRBJ2-2, the complete variable domain is GAGVSQTPSNKVTEKGKYVELRCDPISGHTALYWYRQSLGQGPEFLIYFQGTGAADDSGLPNDRFFAVRPEGSVSTLKIQRTERGDSAVYLCASSFSGLDTGELFFGEGSRLTVL.